This record covers a single TCR beta chain. The target of this receptor is not known. The input lacks base qualities; no much larger clone sits a single base away. This sample was taken from a study of T cell responses to AZD1222 COVID-19 vaccine (dated by TCRdb to the early 2020s). Context from the whole study: Because spike-specific TCR depth and breadth did not differ between the two schedules, AZD1222 recipients who got a second dose at roughly 4 weeks were pooled with those who got a second dose at roughly 12 weeks. Enrollment into the trials was organized by age into subgroups of 18-55, 56-69 and 70-plus years, and those subgroups contained around 150, 28 and 57 TCR-sequenced participants, respectively. A total of under 250 trial participants underwent TCR sequencing, of whom under 220 had received two doses of AZD1222 and 26 had received two doses of the MenACWY control vaccine.

The CDR3 regions of human TCRbeta chains were analyzed by immunosequencing. Processing in the source paper ran as follows. TCRs in the repertoires were matched against a reference library of SARS-CoV-2-specific TCRs that had been generated with the MIRA antigen-specificity platform. Breadth meant the fraction of unique TCRs that were SARS-CoV-2-associated, whereas depth meant the fraction of total T cells that were SARS-CoV-2-associated. Using the MIRA data, each spike-specific TCR was mapped to the spike region that the TCR reacts to and placed in a CD4 or CD8 class. Log10-transformed breadth and depth values were compared by one-way ANOVA with Sidak's multiple comparisons tests. In TCRdb, the immuneACCESS table is reduced to in-frame sequences with V and J assigned. These tables do not hold every clone; where another copy was compared, an unresolved V gene accounts for under half, and the others remain unexplained. D and trimming were read from the DNA, whereas the V and J calls and clone size are those reported in that table. The sample profile shows 150,000 or so clones; about 90% of them were found once. The biggest ten clones account for about 1.9% of the sample.

The full study reports these points: A significant rise in spike-specific TCR breadth and depth was observed after two AZD1222 doses relative to day 0 and relative to MenACWY recipients. Conclusions about previously exposed vaccinees are limited because only five to seven AZD1222 recipients were SARS-CoV-2 seropositive at baseline. The whole spike protein was spanned by vaccine-associated CD4 TCRs, and dominant responses were seen in regions 160-218 and 743-854. Participants were mostly white British and included more females than males, and it was suggested by the authors that clonal diversity may have been underestimated. Reportedly, almost half of the unique spike-specific TCRs recognized epitopes lying outside the regions that are mutated in the B.1.351 and B.1.1.7 variants. The 56-69-year group was small, and its depth increase did not reach significance, likely because of low power. Because no day 14 peak-response samples were available, repertoires were characterized only after the peak T cell response.

Reading the label with the study, this specimen's time point is: baseline before first vaccination. Samples from vaccinated people were obtained from the UK trials COV001 and COV002, which included a single-blind randomized controlled phase 2/3 trial of AZD1222 (ChAdOx1 nCoV-19) in healthy adults. For TCRbeta chain sequencing, PBMC samples were collected from trial participants at day 0 and at day 28 after the second dose. Measured from the cysteine to the phenylalanine, the CDR3 is 16 residues long. Only the CDR3 DNA is retained, 48 bases long and in frame from the first base. The source material was peripheral blood, sampled on day 0 of AZD1222 vaccination. This sequence uses TRBV21-1 and TRBJ2-1. TRBV21-1 corresponds to a pseudogene. The sequence was collected from an adult in good health. The CDR3 corresponds to CASSKNNTSPYNEQFF. The sequence in DNA is TGTGCCAGCAGCAAAAACAATACGAGCCCTTACAATGAGCAGTTCTTC.